In this sample, the clone carrying this T cell receptor beta chain turned up many times. The target antigen is unknown. Germline CDR1 reads DFQATT; CDR2 reads SNEGSKA (reference sequence). The CDR3 has 13 residues. V lost 1 base to trimming and J lost 7 bases, with 8 bases between them. This specimen belongs to a study of T cells in Graves' hyperthyroidism and ophthalmopathy. Each 10 ml fresh peripheral blood draw supplied the PBMCs. General study results and limits: Ophthalmopathy was told apart from stable hyperthyroidism by a 13 V-J model. Most expanded thyroid clonotypes above 0.001 also appeared in blood.

RNA transcripts gave rise to amplified TCR beta CDR3 regions. First-round RT-PCR targeting the TCR CDR3 was performed with the HTBI primer set. TCRdb re-called the multiplex PCR reads with MiXCR, one entry per CDR3 protein. The sample includes hundreds of thousands of distinct CDR3 sequences, 15% of them seen just once. The sample comprised blood. This sequence originates from a woman in her fifties or sixties with Graves' ophthalmopathy. The V and J genes are TRBV20-1 and TRBJ1-6; D is possibly TRBD1 (5 bases). CDR3 residues: CSARGDSNSPLHF. Written as DNA, the CDR3 is TGCAGTGCTAGAGGTGACAGCAATTCACCCCTCCACTTT.